Shown below are 3 T cell receptor beta chains from a single sample sequenced in a study of T cells in Graves' hyperthyroidism and ophthalmopathy. Amplification yielded TCR beta CDR3 regions, with RNA transcripts as the source. The primer set for the first-round RT-PCR of the TCR CDR3 was HTBI. TCRdb recomputed calls from the multiplex PCR reads with MiXCR, one row per CDR3 protein. The table lists approximately 610,000 distinct CDR3 sequences, 14% to 15% of them singletons. The sequenced material came from blood. The receptors derive from a woman aged 40 to 50 with Graves' ophthalmopathy.

This clonotype was counted many times. The chain couples TRBV12-3 or TRBV12-4 to TRBJ1-2; the D is unclear. Between the trimmed V and J ends, which lost 4 bases and 5 bases, there was a span of 5 bases. The CDR3 covers 11 residues. The CDR3 DNA sequence: TGTGCCAGCAGTTCCTGGTATGGCTACACCTTC. Translating it yields CASSSWYGYTF.

This clonotype has a count of ten or more. The chain links TRBV6-2 or TRBV6-3 to TRBJ2-7; the match to TRBD2 covers 8 bases. The CDR3 is made up of 12 amino acids. With 8 bases clipped from V and 4 bases from J, the junction kept 4 bases outside the gene matches. The germline CDR1 and CDR2 sequences are MNHEY and SVGEGT. The DNA for the CDR3 is TGTGCCAGCGACAGCGGGAGTTACGAGCAGTACTTC. This encodes CASDSGSYEQYF.

In this sample, this clonotype turned up many times. The chain is built from TRBV30 and TRBJ1-2; TRBD1 agrees at 8 bases. This CDR3 has 15 residues. Trimming took 0 bases from V and 2 from J; bases not matched to a gene: 5. Germline values: CDR1 GTSNPN, CDR2 SVGIG (reference sequence). CDR3 in DNA: TGTGCCTGGAGTGTAATAACAGGGGGAAACTATGGCTACACCTTC. It codes for CAWSVITGGNYGYTF.